These T cell receptor beta chains were read from a single sample in a study of cytomegalovirus exposure and HLA in healthy donors. Only in-frame clones appear in the TCRdb table, and some are missing; sequencing was by immunoSEQ multiplex PCR. The sample has approximately 300,000 clones, 86% seen once. The specimen was PBMCs. The receptors come from a woman aged 18 to 35 in good health and CMV-seronegative. The CDR3 runs from the conserved cysteine through the conserved F or W. Each record gives: CDR3 length, clone size, V gene, CDR3 protein. Size tells how often a clone was seen (once, few, many) or the class of an expanded clone, and some rows leave it out.

cdr3_length: 16
clone_size: once
v_call: TRBV6-5
cdr3_aa: CASSYSPGGAATEAFF

cdr3_length: 12
clone_size: -
v_call: TRBV2
cdr3_aa: CASTAGSNVLTF

cdr3_length: 15
clone_size: -
v_call: TRBV7-8
cdr3_aa: CASSFTGGFSYGYTF

cdr3_length: 15
clone_size: -
v_call: TRBV6-5
cdr3_aa: CASSYGRDPAVEQYF

cdr3_length: 13
clone_size: once
v_call: TRBV29-1
cdr3_aa: CSGGQGEGQPQHF

cdr3_length: 13
clone_size: -
v_call: TRBV5-1
cdr3_aa: CASSSPLSSEQYF

cdr3_length: 16
clone_size: -
v_call: TRBV6-5
cdr3_aa: CASSFDGGATNEKLFF

cdr3_length: 14
clone_size: -
v_call: TRBV27
cdr3_aa: CASSPSVVYNEQFF

cdr3_length: 14
clone_size: few
v_call: TRBV5-5
cdr3_aa: CASSLDRVNQPQHF

cdr3_length: 14
clone_size: -
v_call: TRBV10-3
cdr3_aa: CAIRRTGENTEAFF

cdr3_length: 15
clone_size: -
v_call: TRBV14
cdr3_aa: CASSQGGHGMDIQYF

cdr3_length: 12
clone_size: -
v_call: TRBV6-1
cdr3_aa: CASSDTALHGYF

cdr3_length: 15
clone_size: -
v_call: TRBV5-4
cdr3_aa: CASSLEGTGGGGYTF